A single sample is the source of the 20 T cell receptor beta chains below, sequenced in a study of blood T cells in healthy people across ages. Alongside a J-beta primer mix, a sample-barcoded 5' primer served in a second PCR lasting about 7 to 11 cycles. Using its own MiXCR run on the 5' RACE reads, TCRdb lists one record per CDR3 protein. Among 1.4 million or so distinct CDR3 sequences listed, approximately 43% were seen once. Sequenced: blood. Source of these receptors: a young woman in good health.

A word on this clonotype: A much larger clone differs from this one at a single base, so this may be a read error. The genes are TRBV7-8 and TRBJ2-7; D call uncertain. Trimming shortened V by 5 bases and J by 3 bases, and 17 bases separated the two germline ends. Germline V CDR1 and CDR2: SGHVS, FQNEAQ. This CDR3 contains 15 residues. CDR3 sequence (DNA): TGTGCCAGCAGCCCGCCCGCTAACGCCCACTACGAGCAGTACTTC. Amino acid sequence: CASSPPANAHYEQYF.

The V call is TRBV20-1, the J call TRBJ2-4; unclear D gene. The CDR3 runs 15 residues. Looked up from germline, CDR1 is DFQATT and CDR2 is SNEGSKA (reference sequence). The V end lost 0 bases, the J end lost 12 bases, and 21 bases lay between the germline ends. CDR3 DNA: TGCAGTGCTAGAGATCCAAGCAGGACGACGACGAATCAGTACTTC. This sequence encodes CSARDPSRTTTNQYF.

J is TRBJ2-1 and V is TRBV5-1; 9 nucleotides line up with TRBD2. This CDR3 is 16 amino acids long. V lost 0 bases and J lost 4; bases outside the gene matches: 5. Looked up from germline, CDR1 is SGHRS and CDR2 is YFSETQ. As DNA, the CDR3 is TGCGCCAGCAGCTTGGGGTCTAGCGGGAATTACAATGAGCAGTTCTTC. This gives the protein CASSLGSSGNYNEQFF.

This clonotype has only a few counts. The chain combines TRBV5-5 with TRBJ1-2, with D uncertain. Trimming cost V 4 bases and J 3 bases, with 16 bases left between them. From germline, CDR1 is SGHKS and CDR2 YYEKEE (reference sequence). The CDR3 totals 15 residues. CDR3 sequence: CASSPGLGNYYGYTF. The CDR3 DNA is TGTGCCAGCAGCCCGGGTCTCGGAAACTACTATGGCTACACCTTC. The full variable domain, rest sourced from reference TRBV5-5 and TRBJ1-2, is DAGVTQSPTHLIKTRGQQVTLRCSPISGHKSVSWYQQVLGQGPQFIFQYYEKEERGRGNFPDRFSARQFPNYSSELNVNALLLGDSALYLCASSPGLGNYYGYTFGSGTRLTVV.

V is TRBV11-2 and J is TRBJ1-2; D gene unclear. Trimming removed 4 bases from V and 8 bases from J, with 14 bases in between. Looked up from germline, CDR1 is SGHAT and CDR2 is FQNNGV. This CDR3 is 13 amino acids long. Here the CDR3 DNA reads TGTGCCAGCAGCTCGACCCTCCTCTCGGGCTACACCTTC. This gives the protein CASSSTLLSGYTF.

The V gene is TRBV6-4, the J gene TRBJ1-2; a possible D gene is TRBD1 (6 bases). The germline V and J ends were trimmed by 2 bases and 4 bases, with 14 bases remaining between them. The CDR3 sequence is 15 residues long. Germline values: CDR1 MRHNA, CDR2 SNTAGT. The CDR3 coding sequence is TGTGCCAGCAGTGACAAGGAGGGGGGCAGCTATGGCTACACCTTC. Protein sequence: CASSDKEGGSYGYTF.

The chain combines TRBV28 with TRBJ2-1; no clear D. CDR1 and CDR2 from the germline V gene are MDHEN and SYDVKM. V lost 3 bases to trimming and J lost 8 bases, with 8 bases between them. The CDR3 covers 12 residues. The CDR3 coding sequence is TGTGCCAGCAGTTTCTTTTGGGATGAGCAGTTCTTC. This gives the protein CASSFFWDEQFF.

V and J are TRBV7-3 and TRBJ2-7, with 8 positions matching TRBD1. The J call may not be correct, given that the DNA end is closer to TRBJ2-5. The germline gives CDR1 SGHTA, CDR2 FQGTGA. This CDR3 is built from 14 residues. The CDR3 coding sequence is TGTGCCAGCAGTTTAGGTGGGGACAGGGAGACCCAGTACTTC. Amino acid sequence: CASSLGGDRETQYF.

This rearrangement joins TRBV7-3 to TRBJ2-5; 9 nucleotides agree with TRBD2. The assigned J gene may be wrong: the sequence end matches TRBJ2-7 better. Germline CDR1 and CDR2: SGHTA and FQGTGA. The CDR3 is 15 residues long. The CDR3, as DNA: TGTGCCAGCAGCTTACTGGCGGGAGGGAAGTACGAGCAGTACTTC. This sequence encodes CASSLLAGGKYEQYF.

V usage is TRBV20-1 and J usage is TRBJ2-7; the D is unclear. V was pared by 0 bases and J by 0 bases, with 12 bases between. CDR3 length: 15 residues. Germline V gene lookup returns CDR1 DFQATT and CDR2 SNEGSKA (reference sequence). The CDR3 spells CSARDVTSTSYEQYF. The CDR3 bases are TGCAGTGCTAGAGATGTGACATCGACCTCCTACGAGCAGTACTTC.

A remark on this clonotype: One end of the junction varies from germline; a read error may be responsible. The V and J genes are TRBV20-1 and TRBJ2-7; D is perhaps TRBD1 (5 bases). Per the germline V gene, CDR1 is DFQATT and CDR2 is SNEGSKA (reference sequence). The CDR3 spans 14 residues. CDR3 region: CSARDRRGFYGQYF. CDR3 in DNA: TGCAGTGCTAGAGATAGAAGGGGTTTCTACGGGCAGTACTTC.

This clonotype was seen a handful of times. The rearrangement joins TRBV7-2 to TRBJ1-5; unclear D gene. There are 16 residues in the CDR3. Germline loops: CDR1 SGHTA, CDR2 FQGNSA. The V gene lost 0 bases and the J gene lost 4 bases, with 13 bases spanning the gap. The CDR3 DNA reads TGTGCCAGCAGCTTAGCGGTACGAGAGAGGAATCAGCCCCAGCATTTT. Translation: CASSLAVRERNQPQHF. Full variable domain (remainder filled in from reference TRBV7-2 and TRBJ1-5): GAGVSQSPSNKVTEKGKDVELRCDPISGHTALYWYRQSLGQGLEFLIYFQGNSAPDKSGLPSDRFSAERTGGSVSTLTIQRTQQEDSAVYLCASSLAVRERNQPQHFGDGTRLSIL.

The CDR3 protein is CASSPSGQQNEKLFF. As DNA, the CDR3 is TGTGCCAGCAGCCCTTCGGGACAGCAAAATGAAAAACTGTTTTTT. The chain recombines TRBV7-9 with TRBJ1-4, with 7 bases aligning to TRBD1. V lost 5 bases to trimming and J lost 5 bases; unmatched junction nucleotides: 8. Germline-derived CDR1 and CDR2 are SEHNR and FQNEAQ (reference sequence). The CDR3 contains 15 residues.

This clonotype occurred a few times. This rearrangement joins TRBV25-1 to TRBJ1-5; tentative D call: TRBD1 (5 bases). V lost 2 bases to trimming and J lost 2 bases, with 10 bases between them. Per germline, CDR1 MGHDK and CDR2 SYGVNS. CDR3 length: 15 residues. The DNA of the CDR3 is TGTGCCAGCAGTGAACCCTGGGGGGGCAATCAGCCCCAGCATTTT. It codes for CASSEPWGGNQPQHF.

This clonotype was detected a few times. This rearrangement joins TRBV25-1 to TRBJ2-5, with D perhaps matching TRBD2 (6 bases). This CDR3 is 16 amino acids long. CDR1 is MGHDK, CDR2 SYGVNS, per germline. V was pared by 6 bases and J by 11 bases, with 28 bases between. This chain's CDR3 is CASSDSMLAKVNEQYF. The CDR3 nucleotides are TGTGCCAGCAGCGATTCAATGCTAGCGAAGGTCAATGAGCAGTACTTC.

The J gene is TRBJ1-1, the V gene TRBV12-3 or TRBV12-4, with D hard to call. V was clipped by 7 bases and J by 0 bases, with 12 bases between them. The CDR3 sequence is 14 residues long. Written as DNA, the CDR3 is TGTGCCAGCAACTTATTCGGGGTGAACACTGAAGCTTTCTTT. Protein sequence: CASNLFGVNTEAFF.

The V call is TRBV4-1, the J call TRBJ2-7; possible D gene TRBD1, 6 bases. The CDR3 runs to 15 residues. The V end was cut by 1 base, the J end by 1 base, with 11 bases between. CDR1 and CDR2 from the germline V gene are MGHRA and YSYEKL. The CDR3 region has the DNA TGCGCCAGCAGCCAAGGCAGGGGCAAATCCTACGAGCAGTACTTC. It encodes CASSQGRGKSYEQYF.

This chain uses TRBV25-1 with TRBJ2-7; the D is unclear. Germline CDR1 and CDR2: MGHDK and SYGVNS. V was pared by 4 bases and J by 2 bases, with 9 bases between. This CDR3 has 13 residues. CDR3 DNA sequence: TGTGCCAGCAGTGCTTCACAGACCTACGAGCAGTACTTC. Translating gives CASSASQTYEQYF.

This clonotype occurred a few times. V gene TRBV24-1 combines with J gene TRBJ2-1; D perhaps matches TRBD1 (5 bases). From germline, CDR1 is KGHDR and CDR2 SFDVKD. CDR3 length: 16 residues. V lost 3 bases, J lost 4 bases, and 15 bases lay in between. CDR3 sequence (DNA): TGTGCCACCAGTGATGGAACAGGTACAACTTACAATGAGCAGTTCTTC. Protein: CATSDGTGTTYNEQFF.

This clonotype was counted between two and nine times. This chain uses TRBV19 with TRBJ1-5; tentative D call: TRBD1 (5 bases). The germline V and J ends were trimmed by 7 bases and 2 bases, with 21 bases remaining between them. The CDR3 is 17 residues long. From germline, CDR1 is LNHDA and CDR2 SQIVND (reference sequence). CDR3 protein: CASNYGQSGLGNQPQHF. DNA of the CDR3: TGTGCCAGTAACTATGGCCAATCAGGGCTGGGCAATCAGCCCCAGCATTTT.